One and the same sample provided the 18 T cell receptor beta chains below, sequenced in a study of early T cells in non-severe SARS-CoV-2 infection. TCRdb re-derived calls from the 5' RACE reads in MiXCR, one entry per CDR3 protein. The table lists 45,000 to 55,000 distinct CDR3 sequences, 6% to 7% of them singletons. The specimen was whole blood. The receptors here all came from an adult who was a healthcare worker with PCR-confirmed SARS-CoV-2 infection or an uninfected control (not recorded which).

This clonotype appeared many times. This chain uses TRBV29-1 with TRBJ2-5, with D tentatively TRBD1 or TRBD2 (5 bases each). V was cut by 7 bases and J by 2 bases, with 14 bases left in between. Germline CDR1 SQVTM, CDR2 ANQGSEA. This CDR3 region has 13 residues. CDR3 DNA sequence: TGCAGCGCGCCAGAGGGACCGCAAGAGACCCAGTACTTC. Translation: CSAPEGPQETQYF.

This clonotype was detected many times. This chain connects TRBV29-1 to TRBJ2-1, with 7 nucleotides matching TRBD1. Germline assignment: CDR1 SQVTM and CDR2 ANQGSEA. The CDR3 consists of 11 residues. J gave up 10 bases and V 3 bases, and 3 bases lay outside the gene matches. The CDR3: CSVDQGQEQFF. The CDR3, as DNA: TGCAGCGTTGACCAGGGACAGGAGCAGTTCTTC.

This clonotype has ten or more counts. The genes are TRBV6-4 and TRBJ2-3; D unclear. Germline-derived CDR1 and CDR2 are MRHNA and SNTAGT. The V end was cut by 3 bases, the J end by 1 base, with 8 bases between. The CDR3 consists of 14 residues. CDR3 sequence: CASSDRPGTDTQYF. The CDR3 DNA is TGTGCCAGCAGTGATAGGCCCGGCACAGATACGCAGTATTTT.

This clonotype was detected many times. This chain joins TRBV4-2 and TRBJ1-1, with 8 bases lining up with TRBD1. This CDR3 is 17 amino acids long. The V gene's germline CDR1 is LGHNA and CDR2 YNFKEQ. With V trimmed by 1 base and J by 3 bases, 10 bases remained unmatched. CDR3 sequence reads: CASSQVSRGRWDTEAFF. CDR3 nucleotide sequence: TGTGCCAGCAGCCAAGTTAGCAGGGGGCGTTGGGACACTGAAGCTTTCTTT.

Many counts were recorded for this clonotype. V usage is TRBV20-1 and J usage is TRBJ2-7; 11 bases match TRBD2. The germline V gene encodes CDR1 DFQATT and CDR2 SNEGSKA (reference sequence). The CDR3 is 16 residues long. V shed 1 base, J shed 5 bases, and the junction held 10 bases outside the gene matches. The CDR3 loop reads CSARGLAGPGDDEQYF. Written as DNA, the CDR3 is TGCAGTGCTAGAGGACTAGCGGGGCCAGGAGATGACGAGCAGTACTTC.

About this clonotype: This CDR3 fails to terminate in the conserved phenylalanine or tryptophan, so it likely reflects a read error. This rearrangement joins TRBV4-3 to TRBJ1-1, with no clear D. The CDR3 has 16 residues. CDR1 LGHNA and CDR2 YSLEER come from the germline V gene. The ends were cut back, 1 base at V and 3 bases at J, with 15 bases in the middle. The chain's CDR3 is CASSQGYPAEYTEAFL. In DNA, the CDR3 is TGCGCCAGCAGCCAAGGCTACCCGGCCGAGTACACTGAAGCTTTCCTT.

The chain links TRBV11-2 to TRBJ2-3; 14 nucleotides line up with TRBD2. CDR1 and CDR2 (germline): SGHAT, FQNNGV. CDR3 size: 18 residues. J gave up 0 bases and V 4 bases, and 6 bases lay outside the gene matches. This CDR3 reads CASSYMGLAGDSTDTQYF. The DNA of the CDR3 is TGTGCCAGCAGCTATATGGGACTAGCGGGGGACAGCACAGATACGCAGTATTTT.

This clonotype has only a few counts. This chain uses TRBV20-1 with TRBJ1-3; the match to TRBD1 covers 9 bases. CDR3 length: 15 residues. Trimming cost V 4 bases and J 2 bases; bases outside gene matches: 6. CDR1 is DFQATT and CDR2 is SNEGSKA in the germline V gene (reference sequence). The DNA of the CDR3 is TGCAGTGCTACCCGAGGACAGGGGACTGGAAACACCATATATTTT. Amino acids: CSATRGQGTGNTIYF.

J is TRBJ1-2 and V is TRBV2; 7 bases align to TRBD1. Germline loops: CDR1 SNHLY, CDR2 FYNNEI. The CDR3 is 15 amino acids. V was clipped by 6 bases and J by 0 bases; unmatched bases: 7. CDR3 bases: TGTGCCAGCAGGGACCCCGGACAGGCTAACTATGGCTACACCTTC. Its protein product is CASRDPGQANYGYTF. Complete variable domain (other parts from reference TRBV2 and TRBJ1-2): EPEVTQTPSHQVTQMGQEVILRCVPISNHLYFYWYRQILGQKVEFLVSFYNNEISEKSEIFDDQFSVERPDGSNFTLKIRSTKLEDSAMYFCASRDPGQANYGYTFGSGTRLTVV.

CDR3 sequence: CASSQVAGGPPSTDTQYF. In DNA form, the CDR3 reads TGTGCCAGCAGCCAAGTGGCGGGGGGCCCCCCCAGCACAGATACGCAGTATTTT. This chain joins TRBV3-1 and TRBJ2-3; 8 nucleotides line up with TRBD2. The germline CDR1 and CDR2 sequences are LGHDT and YNNKEL (reference sequence). The V gene end was trimmed by 1 base and the J gene end by 0 bases; junction bases not matched to a gene: 9. There are 18 residues in the CDR3.

There are a few counts of this clonotype. J is TRBJ2-5 and V is TRBV29-1; TRBD2 matches at 12 bases. CDR1 and CDR2 from the germline V gene are SQVTM and ANQGSEA. V shed 4 bases, J shed 4 bases, and the junction held 13 bases outside the gene matches. CDR3 size: 17 residues. This CDR3 is CSVVSGRLAGGSETQYF. CDR3 DNA sequence: TGCAGCGTTGTATCTGGGAGGCTAGCGGGGGGGTCAGAGACCCAGTACTTC.

This clonotype was seen repeatedly, ten times or more. The rearrangement uses TRBV6-5 and TRBJ1-1; TRBD1 matches at 9 bases. Germline V lookup: CDR1 MNHEY, CDR2 SVGAGI. J gave up 4 bases and V 4 bases, and 4 bases lay outside the gene matches. The CDR3 contains 14 residues. Written as DNA, the CDR3 is TGTGCCAGCAGTTGGGACAGGGTGGCCACTGAAGCTTTCTTT. It encodes CASSWDRVATEAFF.

This clonotype has just a few counts. This rearrangement joins TRBV12-3 or TRBV12-4 to TRBJ1-1, with 8 bases matching TRBD1. Trimming cost V 5 bases and J 6 bases; bases outside gene matches: 8. The CDR3 loop spans 14 amino acids. CDR3 residues: CASSLRQGRAEAFF. As DNA, the CDR3 is TGTGCCAGCAGTCTTAGACAGGGGAGGGCTGAAGCTTTCTTT.

This CDR3 reads CASGVTGTGKNIQYF. CDR3 nucleotides: TGTGCCAGTGGGGTTACAGGGACGGGTAAAAACATTCAGTACTTC. The chain is built from TRBV2 and TRBJ2-4, with a tentative D call TRBD1 (6 bases). The CDR3 consists of 15 residues. V lost 9 bases, J lost 4 bases, and 19 bases lay in between. Germline V CDR1 and CDR2: SNHLY, FYNNEI.

This clonotype was recorded many times. The chain couples TRBV12-3 or TRBV12-4 to TRBJ2-5; D might be TRBD2 (5 bases). The CDR3 is 14 residues long. Trimming stripped 3 bases from V and 5 bases from J, with 13 bases between. CDR3 sequence (DNA): TGTGCCAGCAGTTTGTCGGGGAACGAGGAGACCCAGTACTTC. Protein sequence: CASSLSGNEETQYF.

This clonotype has at least ten counts. The chain couples TRBV11-2 to TRBJ1-1; D call uncertain. V was shortened by 2 bases and J by 1 base, with 8 bases between the two germline ends. This CDR3 contains 14 residues. Germline lookup yields CDR1 SGHAT and CDR2 FQNNGV. The CDR3 DNA follows: TGTGCCAGCAGCTTAACCCGGGCGAACACTGAAGCTTTCTTT. It is translated as CASSLTRANTEAFF.

The chain's CDR3 is CASSSGGTYSYEQYF. The DNA of the CDR3 is TGCGCCAGCAGCTCCGGCGGGACATACTCCTACGAGCAGTACTTC. The chain has TRBV5-1 and TRBJ2-7; D is perhaps TRBD1 or TRBD2 (6 bases each). This CDR3 is built from 15 residues. Looked up from germline, CDR1 is SGHRS and CDR2 is YFSETQ. V lost 3 bases and J 0 bases, leaving 13 bases between the germline ends.

This clonotype was seen at least ten times. This chain joins TRBV28 and TRBJ2-6; D is uncertain. Germline CDR1 reads MDHEN; CDR2 reads SYDVKM. The CDR3 has 15 residues. The ends were cut back, 1 base at V and 0 bases at J, with 4 bases in the middle. The CDR3, as DNA: TGTGCCAGCAGTTTATTCGTCTCTGGGGCCAACGTCCTGACTTTC. It yields the protein CASSLFVSGANVLTF.